Included here is one TCR beta chain sequence, with context. This entry comes from a study of blood T cell repertoires in COVID-19. Whole-study context: Sites in the United States, Italy and Spain provided acute and convalescent COVID-19 samples.

Followed longitudinally, the Seattle patients had been enrolled during active infection. The data were produced by immunoSEQ multiplex PCR, yet TCRdb's version contains in-frame clones alone and is incomplete. This table holds about 480,000 clones, 85% to 90% found once. The sample comprised peripheral blood. This clonotype originated in a woman in her fifties or sixties with COVID-19, enrolled during active disease.

CDR3 bases: TGTGCCAGCAGTCCGACTAGCGGGGGGTCCGTGGGTACGCAGTATTTT. Protein sequence: CASSPTSGGSVGTQYF. This chain connects TRBV28 to TRBJ2-3, with 13 bases fitting TRBD2. Losses at the gene ends were 5 bases for V and 8 bases for J; bases not matched to a gene: 10. This CDR3 comprises 16 residues. Germline CDR1 and CDR2: MDHEN and SYDVKM.